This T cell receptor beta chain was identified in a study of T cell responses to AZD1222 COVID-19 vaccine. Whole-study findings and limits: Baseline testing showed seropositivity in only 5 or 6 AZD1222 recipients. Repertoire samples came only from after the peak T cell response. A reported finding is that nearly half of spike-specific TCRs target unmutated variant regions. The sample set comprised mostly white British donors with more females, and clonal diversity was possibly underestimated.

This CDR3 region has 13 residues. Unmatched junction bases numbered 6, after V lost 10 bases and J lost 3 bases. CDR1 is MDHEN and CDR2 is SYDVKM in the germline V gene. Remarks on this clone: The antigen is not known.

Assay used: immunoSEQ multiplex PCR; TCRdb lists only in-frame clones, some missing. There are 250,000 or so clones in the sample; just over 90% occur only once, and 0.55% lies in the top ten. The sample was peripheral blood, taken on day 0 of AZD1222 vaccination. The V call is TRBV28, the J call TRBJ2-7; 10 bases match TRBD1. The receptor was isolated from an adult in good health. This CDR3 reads CANSRTGGYEQYF. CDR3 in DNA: TGTGCCAACTCTAGGACAGGGGGCTACGAGCAGTACTTC.